Sequencing of this T cell receptor (beta chain) was carried out in a study of monozygotic twins with inflammatory bowel disease (dated by TCRdb to between 2018 and 2021). Broadly, across the study: A total of approximately 28 monozygotic twin pairs were included in the full study, comprising nine German pairs (four IBD-concordant, five IBD-discordant) and 19 IBD-discordant Danish pairs. The search for disease-associated traits relied mainly on comparing, within discordant pairs, IBD patients with their genetically identical healthy co-twins. Each individual had, on average, about 151 000 unique TCRalpha sequences and 181 000 unique TCRbeta sequences available for analysis. Study-level results and caveats: Fewer clonotypes were shared with other individuals by IBD patients than by healthy twins, most markedly in patients showing signs of disease activity. Because patients received different immunosuppressive treatments, the repertoires may have picked up extra background noise and variability between individuals. IBD patients had lower TCRbeta repertoire diversity, measured by the inverse Simpson index, than their healthy co-twins. The analysis was unable to tell apart different T cell subtypes. Repertoire similarity did not differ between concordant and discordant twins, which could be due to limited statistical power. No single strong signal or clonotype linked to IBD turned up in the results, so the idea that one exists was not supported.

From each donor, an approximately 2.3 ml peripheral blood sample was drawn into PAXgene tubes and stored at -80 degrees C. Without T cell sorting, total RNA was isolated from whole blood using the PAXgene blood miRNA kit on an automated QIAcube. Peripheral blood from monozygotic twin pairs concordant or discordant for inflammatory bowel disease was subjected to deep TCRalpha and TCRbeta repertoire profiling with unique molecular barcoding. Smoking habits were recorded for all twin pairs, and each individual was classified as a current, former or never smoker. A note on this clonotype: Its antigen has not been determined.

Spanning cysteine to phenylalanine, the CDR3 consists of 15 amino acids. DNA was not recorded. From the germline V gene, CDR1 is SGHRS and CDR2 is YFSETQ. The library was built by means of 5' RACE. Each TCR library was prepared from roughly 3.5 ug of total RNA. For each sample, cDNA synthesis was carried out in eight separate reactions using SMARTScribe reverse transcriptase. Unique molecular identifiers containing a 6-nucleotide sample barcode were introduced through template switching during cDNA synthesis. TCRalpha and TCRbeta cDNA was amplified in two nested PCRs of around 15 and 10 cycles, and bead purification was carried out after each PCR. Before amplification, cDNA was treated with uracil DNA-glycosylase and purified using the QIAquick PCR purification kit. The second PCR was the step at which Illumina TruSeq-compatible adapters and sample-specific barcodes were added. TapeStation and Qubit were used to check library quality and concentration, and approximately 5.5 ng of each library went into the pool. Pooled libraries were sequenced on an Illumina HiSeq2500 single-index Rapid Run with 2 x 100 bp reads and custom sequencing primers. On the study's bioinformatics: PCR and sequencing errors were corrected by UMI-based consensus assembly using MiGEC version 1.2.6. V(D)J alignment, clonotype assembly and CDR3 extraction were performed with MiXCR version 2.1.1. Normalisation of gene usage, clonotype sharing and MAIT/NKT TCR abundance was achieved by analysing the top 1000, 10 000 and 20 000 clonotypes per sample. Diversity was computed as the inverse Simpson index with the vegan R package after downsampling to 27 000 UMIs. Paired Mann-Whitney U tests were applied to discordant twin pairs, with Benjamini-Hochberg correction for multiple testing. Based on TCRdb reprocessing of the reads, there is one entry per CDR3 protein sequence, and DNA is missing. The V and J calls here are based on TCRdb, not the publication. The sample table on file contains tens of thousands of distinct CDR3 sequences. The leading ten clones occupy about 8% of the sample.

This receptor chain uses TRBV5-1 and TRBJ1-4; with no DNA, the TCRdb D assignment of TRBD1 cannot be verified. This receptor was obtained from a human donor with ulcerative colitis or Crohn's disease, or a healthy co-twin of an affected twin (not recorded which). The sequenced sample was blood. The CDR3 region reads CASSHQGSSDEKLFF. Extended through the reference TRBV5-1 and TRBJ1-4 proteins, this CDR3 yields the full variable domain: KAGVTQTPRYLIKTRGQQVTLSCSPISGHRSVSWYQQTPGQGLQFLFEYFSETQRNKGNFPGRFSGRQFSNSRSEMNVSTLELGDSALYLCASSHQGSSDEKLFFGSGTQLSVL.